Following are 24 T cell receptor beta chains from one sample sequenced in a study of CD8 T cells in Susac syndrome. RNA in amounts of roughly 0.5 to 1 ug was reverse transcribed with random hexamers. TCRdb re-analysed the immunoSEQ multiplex PCR reads in MiXCR, keeping a single row per CDR3 protein. The sample includes under 200,000 distinct CDR3 sequences, roughly 94% of them seen just once. Sequences were obtained from CD4+ T cells from PBMCs. The receptor source for this set is a human donor with Susac syndrome.

The chain recombines TRBV9 with TRBJ2-7, with 8 bases lining up with TRBD1. The germline CDR1 and CDR2 sequences are SGDLS and YYNGEE. The V gene end was trimmed by 0 bases and the J gene end by 1 base; junction bases not matched to a gene: 3. The CDR3 extends over 15 amino acids. The DNA of the CDR3 is TGTGCCAGCAGCGTAGCGGACAGGGAGTCCTACGAGCAGTACTTC. Translating it yields CASSVADRESYEQYF.

This clonotype was picked up one time. V gene TRBV12-3 or TRBV12-4 combines with J gene TRBJ1-6; D uncertain. The CDR3 has 14 residues. V gave up 1 base and J gave up 8 bases, with 9 bases separating them. As DNA, the CDR3 is TGTGCCAGCAGTTTAGGAGGGAAGCATTCACCCCTCCACTTT. Encoded protein: CASSLGGKHSPLHF.

The chain uses TRBV7-3 and TRBJ2-7; 7 bases agree with TRBD1. Losses at the gene ends were 5 bases for V and 3 bases for J; bases not matched to a gene: 4. CDR3 length: 13 residues. Germline V gene sequence: CDR1 SGHTA, CDR2 FQGTGA. The CDR3 loop reads CASSTRQGYEQYF. The CDR3 nucleotides are TGTGCCAGCAGCACCCGACAGGGCTACGAGCAGTACTTC.

This sequence joins TRBV5-6 and TRBJ2-2; D remains unclear. Trimming pared 3 bases from V and 5 bases from J, leaving 11 bases between. The CDR3 runs 14 residues. CDR1 is SGHDT, CDR2 YYEEEE, per germline. CDR3 residues: CASSWAGVTGELFF. In DNA, the CDR3 is TGTGCCAGCAGCTGGGCAGGAGTAACCGGGGAGCTGTTTTTT.

This sequence joins TRBV12-3 or TRBV12-4 and TRBJ1-6, with 7 bases aligning to TRBD1. J gave up 9 bases and V 4 bases, and 6 bases lay outside the gene matches. The CDR3 loop spans 14 amino acids. The CDR3 DNA sequence: TGTGCCAGCAGTTCCGGGACAGACAGTTCACCCCTCCACTTT. This encodes CASSSGTDSSPLHF.

V and J are TRBV7-2 and TRBJ2-7; 7 bases align to TRBD1. V was clipped by 2 bases and J by 3 bases; unmatched bases: 1. The CDR3 consists of 13 residues. Germline assignment: CDR1 SGHTA and CDR2 FQGNSA. The DNA for the CDR3 is TGTGCCAGCAGCTTAAGGACAGGCTACGAGCAGTACTTC. This translates into CASSLRTGYEQYF.

The CDR3 sequence is CSARVDTDTQYF. The CDR3 nucleotides read TGCAGTGCTAGAGTCGACACAGATACGCAGTATTTT. The V and J genes are TRBV20-1 and TRBJ2-3; D remains unclear. V was clipped by 1 base and J by 2 bases, with 4 bases between them. The germline gives CDR1 DFQATT, CDR2 SNEGSKA (reference sequence). This CDR3 region has 12 residues.

The chain uses TRBV7-9 and TRBJ1-2; 8 nucleotides match TRBD1. Germline V gene lookup returns CDR1 SEHNR and CDR2 FQNEAQ (reference sequence). The V gene end was trimmed by 5 bases and the J gene end by 8 bases; junction bases not matched to a gene: 7. The CDR3 has 13 residues. CDR3 in DNA: TGTGCCAGCAGCCCACAGGGGGATCAGGGCTACACCTTC. It translates to CASSPQGDQGYTF.

A single count supports this clonotype. V and J are TRBV18 and TRBJ1-1, with TRBD1 matching 9 bases. With V trimmed by 3 bases and J by 9 bases, 8 bases remained unmatched. The germline CDR1 and CDR2 sequences are KGHSH and LQKENI. There are 14 residues in the CDR3. The CDR3 loop reads CASSPRDRGFQAFF. In nucleotides, the CDR3 is TGTGCCAGCTCACCGCGTGACAGGGGGTTCCAAGCTTTCTTT.

The chain carries TRBV9 and TRBJ2-2; 10 bases agree with TRBD2. J was trimmed by 1 base and V by 4 bases; bases with no gene match: 4. The CDR3 is 16 amino acids. Germline-derived CDR1 and CDR2 are SGDLS and YYNGEE. The CDR3 nucleotides are TGTGCCAGCAGCCAGCGGGGGGGGCTGAACACCGGGGAGCTGTTTTTT. Protein: CASSQRGGLNTGELFF.

In this sample, this clonotype turned up a few times. The V call is TRBV25-1, the J call TRBJ1-1; no reliable D call. Germline CDR1 and CDR2: MGHDK and SYGVNS. The V and J ends lost 2 bases and 1 base respectively, with 5 bases between them. This CDR3 spans 13 amino acids. The CDR3 region has the DNA TGTGCCAGCAGTGAACAGGAGAACACTGAAGCTTTCTTT. Encoded protein: CASSEQENTEAFF. The full variable domain, in which reference TRBV25-1 and TRBJ1-1 provide the parts outside the CDR3, is EADIYQTPRYLVIGTGKKITLECSQTMGHDKMYWYQQDPGMELHLIHYSYGVNSTEKGDLSSESTVSRIRTEHFPLTLESARPSHTSQYLCASSEQENTEAFFGQGTRLTVV.

The chain joins TRBV15 to TRBJ2-1; D is perhaps TRBD1 (6 bases). The V gene's germline CDR1 is LNHNV and CDR2 YYDKDF (reference sequence). The CDR3 is 14 amino acids. V was trimmed by 3 bases and J by 2 bases, leaving 8 bases between them. The CDR3 reads CATSSGQPYNEQFF. CDR3 in DNA: TGTGCCACCAGCAGCGGACAGCCCTACAATGAGCAGTTCTTC.

This chain joins TRBV7-8 and TRBJ1-2; D unclear. The CDR3 is 14 residues long. V was pared by 5 bases and J by 6 bases, with 16 bases between. Germline values: CDR1 SGHVS, CDR2 FQNEAQ. The CDR3 nucleotides are TGTGCCAGCAGCCCTACCCCACGCACGGATGGCTACACCTTC. Its protein product is CASSPTPRTDGYTF.

On this clonotype: At one end the junction does not follow the germline gene, possibly because of a read error. The V and J genes are TRBV12-3 or TRBV12-4 and TRBJ2-1, with 7 bases identical to TRBD2. CDR3 length: 11 amino acids. The CDR3 sequence is CASFRGDSSVF. The CDR3 bases are TGTGCCAGCTTCCGGGGGGATAGTTCGGTCTTC.

The CDR3 is CASSETGITGELFF. The CDR3 nucleotides read TGTGCCAGCAGTGAAACAGGGATCACCGGGGAGCTGTTTTTT. The rearrangement uses TRBV25-1 and TRBJ2-2, with a possible D match to TRBD1 (6 bases). Trimming took 2 bases from V and 4 from J, leaving 8 bases between them. In germline, CDR1 is MGHDK, CDR2 SYGVNS. CDR3 length equals 14 residues.

The J gene is TRBJ2-5, the V gene TRBV5-6; D remains unclear. CDR1 is SGHDT and CDR2 is YYEEEE in the germline V gene. Trimming took 3 bases from V and 5 from J, leaving 14 bases between them. This CDR3 has 14 amino acids. CDR3 DNA: TGTGCCAGCAGCTATCGTATTGGATATGAGACCCAGTACTTC. Its protein product is CASSYRIGYETQYF.

This clonotype was found once. The chain links TRBV29-1 to TRBJ2-3; D unclear. V shed 4 bases and J shed 4 bases, with 15 bases lying between them. There are 14 residues in the CDR3. Germline CDR1 reads SQVTM; CDR2 reads ANQGSEA. As DNA, the CDR3 is TGCAGCGTTGTCCGACGTACCATGGCAGATACGCAGTATTTT. Amino acids: CSVVRRTMADTQYF.

This clonotype was counted a single time. J is TRBJ2-4 and V is TRBV7-8; 10 nucleotides match TRBD1. Germline loops: CDR1 SGHVS, CDR2 FQNEAQ. The CDR3 has 16 amino acids. V shed 5 bases, J shed 1 base, and the junction held 5 bases outside the gene matches. The DNA of the CDR3 is TGTGCCAGCAGCCTCGGGACAGGGGTTGCCAAAAACATTCAGTACTTC. This encodes CASSLGTGVAKNIQYF. Full variable domain (rest looked up from reference TRBV7-8 and TRBJ2-4): GAGVSQSPRYKVAKRGQDVALRCDPISGHVSLFWYQQALGQGPEFLTYFQNEAQLDKSGLPSDRFFAERPEGSVSTLKIQRTQQEDSAVYLCASSLGTGVAKNIQYFGAGTRLSVL.

The CDR3 protein is CSVVGWTEETQYF. For the CDR3, the DNA is TGCAGCGTTGTGGGGTGGACTGAAGAGACCCAGTACTTC. The rearrangement links TRBV29-1 to TRBJ2-5; a weak D match, TRBD2 (5 bases). The length of the CDR3 is 13 residues. The germline V gene encodes CDR1 SQVTM and CDR2 ANQGSEA. Trimming cost V 4 bases and J 3 bases, with 12 bases left between them.

The chain combines TRBV3-1 with TRBJ2-3; D unclear. From germline, CDR1 is LGHDT and CDR2 YNNKEL (reference sequence). V dropped 4 bases and J dropped 6 bases, with 8 bases sitting between them. The CDR3 runs to 12 residues. The CDR3 here is CASSPLGDTQYF. In DNA, the CDR3 is TGTGCCAGCAGCCCCCTCGGCGATACGCAGTATTTT.

The sample holds one count of this clonotype. The chain employs TRBV12-5 and TRBJ2-5, with 12 bases that match TRBD1. The ends lost 4 bases at V and 5 bases at J; junction bases unmatched: 5. In germline, CDR1 is LGHNT, CDR2 FRNRAP. The CDR3 has 15 amino acids. The DNA of the CDR3 is TGTGCTAGTGGTTGGGACAGGGGGCGGAAGGAGACCCAGTACTTC. As protein: CASGWDRGRKETQYF.

The chain carries TRBV25-1 and TRBJ2-5; no definite D call. The V end was cut by 0 bases, the J end by 4 bases, with 6 bases between. This CDR3 spans 13 amino acids. Germline V lookup: CDR1 MGHDK, CDR2 SYGVNS. CDR3 coding DNA: TGTGCCAGCAGTGAATATATCCCAGAGACCCAGTACTTC. Residues: CASSEYIPETQYF.

This sequence joins TRBV24-1 and TRBJ2-7; D perhaps matches TRBD2 (5 bases). Germline V lookup: CDR1 KGHDR, CDR2 SFDVKD. The CDR3 is made up of 17 amino acids. V was clipped by 9 bases and J by 6 bases, with 29 bases between them. CDR3 amino acids: CATPRRCISEPACEQYF. CDR3 bases: TGTGCCACCCCCCGGAGGTGTATTAGCGAACCTGCGTGCGAGCAGTACTTC.

The chain employs TRBV15 and TRBJ2-2; D may be TRBD1 (5 bases). This CDR3 has 16 residues. The V gene's germline CDR1 is LNHNV and CDR2 YYDKDF (reference sequence). V lost 0 bases to trimming and J lost 6 bases, with 14 bases between them. CDR3 in amino acids: CATSRESAGSAGELFF. In nucleotides, the CDR3 is TGTGCCACCAGCAGAGAGTCCGCAGGGTCGGCCGGGGAGCTGTTTTTT.